The 18 T cell receptor beta chains below come from one sample, sequenced in a study of cytomegalovirus exposure and HLA in healthy donors. The PCR used 60 Vbeta and 13 Jbeta primers. Clones were sequenced by immunoSEQ multiplex PCR, and TCRdb holds only the in-frame ones, with some missing. The repertoire holds approximately 220,000 clones, roughly 80% seen once, with around 2.8% in the top ten. The sample was PBMCs. The receptors were gathered from a man aged 30 to 39 in good health and CMV-seronegative.

The sample holds one count of this clone. This chain uses TRBV2 with TRBJ2-1, with D possibly being TRBD2 (6 bases). Between the trimmed V and J ends, which lost 2 bases and 3 bases, there was a span of 14 bases. This CDR3 has 16 residues. Germline CDR1 and CDR2: SNHLY and FYNNEI. The CDR3 DNA is TGTGCCAGCAGTGAACGGGGTGCGGGGTACTACAATGAGCAGTTCTTC. Amino acids: CASSERGAGYYNEQFF. Supplemented by reference TRBV2 and TRBJ2-1, the full variable domain reads EPEVTQTPSHQVTQMGQEVILRCVPISNHLYFYWYRQILGQKVEFLVSFYNNEISEKSEIFDDQFSVERPDGSNFTLKIRSTKLEDSAMYFCASSERGAGYYNEQFFGPGTRLTVL.

The rearrangement joins TRBV10-1 to TRBJ1-4; TRBD1 is a possible D gene (6 bases). The V gene lost 2 bases and the J gene lost 10 bases, with 11 bases spanning the gap. The CDR3 spans 13 residues. Germline V gives CDR1 WNHNN, CDR2 SYGVQD (reference sequence). CDR3 amino acids: CASSELGQPKLFF. As DNA, the CDR3 is TGCGCCAGCAGTGAGCTGGGACAACCAAAACTGTTTTTT.

This rearrangement joins TRBV5-1 to TRBJ1-2; TRBD1 agrees at 7 bases. CDR3 length equals 15 residues. J was trimmed by 8 bases and V by 2 bases; bases with no gene match: 12. The germline gives CDR1 SGHRS, CDR2 YFSETQ. CDR3 sequence (DNA): TGCGCCAGCAGCTTTTCAGGACAGGCCCCGCAAGGCTACACCTTC. This sequence encodes CASSFSGQAPQGYTF.

The chain recombines TRBV10-3 with TRBJ2-1; D is perhaps TRBD2 (5 bases). Deletions cut 4 bases from V and 1 base from J, with 14 bases between. The CDR3 totals 16 residues. Germline V gene data show CDR1 as ENHRY and CDR2 as SYGVKD. CDR3 DNA sequence: TGTGCCATCAGTGGAGCTGGGGAGCGGTCCTACAATGAGCAGTTCTTC. Protein product: CAISGAGERSYNEQFF.

V and J are TRBV5-1 and TRBJ2-1; tentative D call: TRBD1 (6 bases). There are 15 residues in the CDR3. V was cut by 0 bases and J by 4 bases, with 11 bases left in between. In germline, CDR1 is SGHRS, CDR2 YFSETQ. Written as DNA, the CDR3 is TGCGCCAGCAGCTTGGTTGGACAGAGTTACAATGAGCAGTTCTTC. It yields the protein CASSLVGQSYNEQFF.

This chain connects TRBV28 to TRBJ1-5; D is unclear. CDR1 and CDR2 from the germline V gene are MDHEN and SYDVKM. The V end lost 5 bases, the J end lost 9 bases, and 8 bases lay between the germline ends. The CDR3 has 11 amino acids. The CDR3 region has the DNA TGTGCCAGCAGTCGGTCTCGGCCCCAGCATTTT. Translation: CASSRSRPQHF. The variable domain in full, completed from reference TRBV28 and TRBJ1-5, reads DVKVTQSSRYLVKRTGEKVFLECVQDMDHENMFWYRQDPGLGLRLIYFSYDVKMKEKGDIPEGYSVSREKKERFSLILESASTNQTSMYLCASSRSRPQHFGDGTRLSIL.

The CDR3 protein is CASSSYRGNQPQHF. The DNA of the CDR3 is TGTGCCAGCAGCAGCTACAGGGGCAATCAGCCCCAGCATTTT. The genes are TRBV6-1 and TRBJ1-5; D is possibly TRBD1 (6 bases). Germline V gives CDR1 MNHNS, CDR2 SASEGT. The germline V and J ends were trimmed by 6 bases and 2 bases, with 11 bases remaining between them. The CDR3 contains 14 residues.

The rearrangement links TRBV7-9 to TRBJ1-2; TRBD1 is a possible D gene (6 bases). Per the germline V gene, CDR1 is SEHNR and CDR2 is FQNEAQ (reference sequence). The CDR3 runs 13 residues. The V end lost 6 bases, the J end lost 4 bases, and 12 bases lay between the germline ends. DNA of the CDR3: TGTGCCAGCAGAGGACAGCTCATCTATGGCTACACCTTC. It encodes CASRGQLIYGYTF.

The chain links TRBV6-6 to TRBJ2-5, with a possible D match to TRBD2 (6 bases). The J call may not be correct, given that the DNA end is closer to TRBJ2-7. This CDR3 region has 15 residues. Looked up from germline, CDR1 is MNHNY and CDR2 is SVGAGI (reference sequence). The CDR3 loop is CASTYGQGGGYEQYF. In nucleotides, the CDR3 is TGTGCCAGCACCTATGGGCAGGGAGGCGGATACGAGCAGTACTTC.

This clone was seen a few times. The chain uses TRBV9 and TRBJ2-7, with 11 bases that match TRBD1. Trimming cost V 1 base and J 7 bases; bases outside gene matches: 4. This CDR3 comprises 14 residues. From germline, CDR1 is SGDLS and CDR2 YYNGEE. The CDR3 loop is CASSVLDRGQEQYF. The CDR3 DNA sequence: TGTGCCAGCAGCGTATTGGACAGGGGGCAAGAGCAGTACTTC.

The CDR3 nucleotides are TGTGCCAGCAGTGAAATAGTGGGGGGGCACACCGGGGAGCTGTTTTTT. Protein sequence: CASSEIVGGHTGELFF. The chain carries TRBV25-1 and TRBJ2-2, with a weak D call TRBD2 (7 bases). The CDR3 is 16 amino acids. CDR1 is MGHDK, CDR2 SYGVNS, per germline. V was cut by 2 bases and J by 3 bases, with 13 bases left in between.

This clone was detected a few times. The rearrangement uses TRBV4-3 and TRBJ1-2; D uncertain. V dropped 1 base and J dropped 4 bases, with 13 bases sitting between them. This CDR3 has 15 amino acids. Germline assignment: CDR1 LGHNA and CDR2 YSLEER. CDR3 DNA: TGCGCCAGCAGCCAAGGGAGAACAAGTTCCTATGGCTACACCTTC. It yields the protein CASSQGRTSSYGYTF.

This clone was observed a handful of times. This chain connects TRBV19 to TRBJ2-3; 7 bases match TRBD2. V dropped 3 bases and J dropped 2; count of bases not matched to a gene: 5. The CDR3 length is 15 residues. Germline CDR1 reads LNHDA; CDR2 reads SQIVND (reference sequence). The CDR3 sequence: CASSMNGRSTDTQYF. The CDR3 DNA reads TGTGCCAGTAGTATGAACGGGAGGTCCACAGATACGCAGTATTTT.

The V call is TRBV5-4, the J call TRBJ2-7; the D gene is possibly TRBD1 (6 bases). With 3 bases removed from V and 4 bases from J, the gap between germline ends came to 23 bases. The CDR3 extends over 17 amino acids. Germline lookup yields CDR1 SGHNT and CDR2 YYREEE (reference sequence). Here the CDR3 DNA reads TGTGCCAGCAGCTCGAAATCTGGGCAGGGGAAGGTGTACGAGCAGTACTTC. Residues: CASSSKSGQGKVYEQYF.

This rearrangement joins TRBV5-1 to TRBJ2-7, with TRBD1 as a possible D gene (5 bases). V lost 4 bases and J lost 4, with 9 bases in between. CDR1 SGHRS and CDR2 YFSETQ come from the germline V gene. This CDR3 spans 12 amino acids. In DNA form, the CDR3 reads TGCGCCAGCAGCCCGACAGATTACGAGCAGTACTTC. This gives the protein CASSPTDYEQYF.

The table lists this clone with a count of one. V and J are TRBV4-3 and TRBJ2-3; 7 nucleotides line up with TRBD2. The CDR3 runs 17 residues. Trimming at V came to 0 bases and at J to 2 bases, leaving 8 bases not matched to a gene. CDR1 is LGHNA, CDR2 YSLEER, per germline. CDR3 DNA sequence: TGCGCCAGCAGCCAAGACTGGGCTAGCGGACCCACAGATACGCAGTATTTT. Protein sequence: CASSQDWASGPTDTQYF.

The chain recombines TRBV5-6 with TRBJ1-1, with D possibly TRBD1 on 5 matching bases. The CDR3 runs to 15 residues. V was cut by 0 bases and J by 5 bases, with 14 bases left in between. Germline-derived CDR1 and CDR2 are SGHDT and YYEEEE. In nucleotides, the CDR3 is TGTGCCAGCAGCTTGGTCGTGGCAGGGTATACTGAAGCTTTCTTT. Residues: CASSLVVAGYTEAFF.

The chain joins TRBV27 to TRBJ2-4; D is perhaps TRBD2 (6 bases). CDR1 is MNHEY, CDR2 SMNVEV, per germline (reference sequence). This CDR3 contains 15 residues. V lost 5 bases to trimming and J lost 2 bases, with 13 bases between them. The CDR3 sequence is CASSGGLLSKNIQYF. DNA of the CDR3: TGTGCCAGCAGTGGAGGACTATTATCCAAAAACATTCAGTACTTC.